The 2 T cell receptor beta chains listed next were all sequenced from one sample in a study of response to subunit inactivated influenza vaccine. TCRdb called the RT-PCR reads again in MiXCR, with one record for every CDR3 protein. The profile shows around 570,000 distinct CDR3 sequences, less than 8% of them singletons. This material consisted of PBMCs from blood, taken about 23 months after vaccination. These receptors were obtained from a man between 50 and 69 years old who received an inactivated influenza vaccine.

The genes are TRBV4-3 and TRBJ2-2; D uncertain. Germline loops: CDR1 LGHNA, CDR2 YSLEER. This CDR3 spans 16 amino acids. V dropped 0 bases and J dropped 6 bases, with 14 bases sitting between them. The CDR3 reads CASSQDLWMKAGELFF. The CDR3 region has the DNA TGCGCCAGCAGCCAAGATCTTTGGATGAAGGCCGGGGAGCTGTTTTTT.

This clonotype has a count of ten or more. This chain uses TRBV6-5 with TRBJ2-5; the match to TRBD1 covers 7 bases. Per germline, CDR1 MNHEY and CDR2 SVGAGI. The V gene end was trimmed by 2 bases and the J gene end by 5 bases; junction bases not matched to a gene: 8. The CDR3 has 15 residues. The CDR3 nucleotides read TGTGCCAGCAGTTACGGCAGACAGGGAAGGGAGACCCAGTACTTC. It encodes CASSYGRQGRETQYF.